This note documents a single T cell receptor (beta chain) sequence. Its antigen is unknown. Naive-designated CD8 cells lacked CD45RO, were positively enriched for CCR7, and omitted terminally differentiated effector memory CD45RA+ cells. Study donors comprised healthy, HIV-negative adults devoid of recent acute infection or vaccination. Data came from immunoSEQ multiplex PCR; TCRdb stores just in-frame clones and leaves some out. The sample includes about 800,000 clones, just over 95% seen only once; the top ten take about 0.25%. J gave up 4 bases and V 4 bases, and 9 bases lay outside the gene matches. The CDR3 covers 16 residues. Germline CDR1 reads MNHEY; CDR2 reads SMNVEV (reference sequence). This sample is part of a study of shared clonotypes between healthy human individuals. Study results and caveats: Non-shared clonotypes had lower generation probabilities than those shared by all four donors. Collection of samples was limited to blood; tissue repertoires likely differ.

The sample consisted of naive CD8+ T cells sorted from blood. This TCR was sampled from a man under 40 in good health. The rearrangement uses TRBV27 and TRBJ2-3, with 9 bases lining up with TRBD2. Written as DNA, the CDR3 is TGTGCCAGCAGTTACCGTGGCGGGAGGGCGGCAGATACGCAGTATTTT. It yields the protein CASSYRGGRAADTQYF.